What follows are 32 T cell receptor beta chains derived from one specimen sequenced in a study of blood T cell repertoires in COVID-19. Data came from immunoSEQ multiplex PCR; TCRdb stores just in-frame clones and leaves some out. Of fewer than 50,000 clones in the sample, about 88% were seen once. The sequencing input was peripheral blood. The source is a man between 65 and 85 years old with active COVID-19.

The chain carries TRBV6-2 or TRBV6-3 and TRBJ2-5; a weak D match, TRBD1 (5 bases). This CDR3 contains 14 residues. V lost 0 bases and J lost 5, with 10 bases in between. Germline V lookup: CDR1 MNHEY, CDR2 SVGEGT. CDR3 protein: CASSYSQGPETQYF. CDR3 in DNA: TGTGCCAGCAGTTACTCGCAGGGTCCCGAGACCCAGTACTTC.

This clone came up once. The V and J genes are TRBV7-3 and TRBJ2-3; D is undetermined. The V end lost 2 bases, the J end lost 2 bases, and 5 bases lay between the germline ends. This CDR3 spans 13 amino acids. Germline CDR1 SGHTA, CDR2 FQGTGA. The CDR3 spells CASSLEDTDTQYF. In DNA form, the CDR3 reads TGTGCCAGCAGCTTAGAGGACACAGATACGCAGTATTTT.

The table lists this clone with a few counts. V gene TRBV7-3 combines with J gene TRBJ2-2, with D possibly matching TRBD2 (5 bases). Germline V gene lookup returns CDR1 SGHTA and CDR2 FQGTGA. V gave up 4 bases and J gave up 5 bases, with 8 bases separating them. This CDR3 has 13 residues. CDR3 sequence: CASSSPGTGELFF. The DNA of the CDR3 is TGTGCCAGCAGCTCCCCGGGAACCGGGGAGCTGTTTTTT. Drawing the rest from reference TRBV7-3 and TRBJ2-2, the complete variable domain is GAGVSQTPSNKVTEKGKYVELRCDPISGHTALYWYRQSLGQGPEFLIYFQGTGAADDSGLPNDRFFAVRPEGSVSTLKIQRTERGDSAVYLCASSSPGTGELFFGEGSRLTVL.

The J gene is TRBJ1-3, the V gene TRBV18, with TRBD1 matching over 7 bases. With V trimmed by 3 bases and J by 0 bases, 8 bases remained unmatched. The CDR3 has 17 amino acids. Looked up from germline, CDR1 is KGHSH and CDR2 is LQKENI. DNA of the CDR3: TGTGCCAGCTCACCCGACAGGGTTATCCTCTCTGGAAACACCATATATTTT. This codes for CASSPDRVILSGNTIYF.

This chain uses TRBV28 with TRBJ2-2; 9 bases line up with TRBD1. The CDR3 consists of 16 residues. Germline V gene data show CDR1 as MDHEN and CDR2 as SYDVKM. V gave up 5 bases and J gave up 7 bases; unmatched junction bases: 11. In nucleotides, the CDR3 is TGTGCCAGCAGTGATCCCCGGACAGGGGTAGGCGGGGAGCTGTTTTTT. Its translation is CASSDPRTGVGGELFF.

The V and J genes are TRBV7-3 and TRBJ2-1; TRBD2 aligns across 12 bases. V trimming: 3 bases; J trimming: 9 bases; junction bases outside the gene matches: 3. There are 14 residues in the CDR3. Germline V CDR1 and CDR2: SGHTA, FQGTGA. CDR3 nucleotides: TGTGCCAGCAGCTTGCTAGCGGGAGGGCTTGAGCAGTTCTTC. Amino acid sequence: CASSLLAGGLEQFF.

The V and J genes are TRBV4-2 and TRBJ2-7; TRBD2 matches at 11 bases. Germline V gene data show CDR1 as LGHNA and CDR2 as YNFKEQ. With 1 base clipped from V and 4 bases from J, the junction kept 6 bases outside the gene matches. The length of the CDR3 is 16 residues. CDR3 residues: CASSQGYRTSGYEQYF. The CDR3 nucleotides are TGTGCCAGCAGCCAAGGGTATCGGACTAGCGGGTACGAGCAGTACTTC.

This clone was observed a few times. The chain employs TRBV29-1 and TRBJ1-3, with TRBD1 identical over 10 bases. The germline V gene encodes CDR1 SQVTM and CDR2 ANQGSEA. CDR3 length: 14 residues. V lost 5 bases to trimming and J lost 6 bases; unmatched junction nucleotides: 7. The DNA for the CDR3 is TGCAGCGTTCAATCTGGGACAGGGGAAAACACCATATATTTT. This gives the protein CSVQSGTGENTIYF.

The chain has TRBV10-1 and TRBJ2-3, with TRBD2 identical over 11 bases. V shed 9 bases, J shed 2 bases, and the junction held 13 bases outside the gene matches. The CDR3 runs 17 residues. Germline CDR1 reads WNHNN; CDR2 reads SYGVQD (reference sequence). CDR3 sequence reads: CASLGPGTSGLTDTQYF. The DNA of the CDR3 is TGCGCCAGTCTTGGCCCCGGGACTAGCGGACTCACAGATACGCAGTATTTT.

The chain links TRBV28 to TRBJ2-7; TRBD1 matches at 7 bases. Germline trimming cut 6 bases from V and 6 bases from J; bases unmatched to any gene: 5. Germline CDR1 reads MDHEN; CDR2 reads SYDVKM. The CDR3 is made up of 12 amino acids. CDR3 sequence (DNA): TGTGCCAGCAGAACGACAGGGCGCGAGCAGTACTTC. It yields the protein CASRTTGREQYF.

The rearrangement links TRBV18 to TRBJ1-4; 8 positions match TRBD1. Germline-derived CDR1 and CDR2 are KGHSH and LQKENI. V trimming: 2 bases; J trimming: 7 bases; junction bases outside the gene matches: 15. The CDR3 length is 18 residues. This CDR3 is CASSPTRQGKGVVEKLFF. The CDR3 bases are TGTGCCAGCTCACCAACTCGACAGGGGAAAGGTGTCGTTGAAAAACTGTTTTTT. Full variable domain (remainder filled in from reference TRBV18 and TRBJ1-4): NAGVMQNPRHLVRRRGQEARLRCSPMKGHSHVYWYRQLPEEGLKFMVYLQKENIIDESGMPKERFSAEFPKEGPSILRIQQVVRGDSAAYFCASSPTRQGKGVVEKLFFGSGTQLSVL.

The V and J genes are TRBV18 and TRBJ2-3; the D gene is possibly TRBD2 (7 bases). Deletions cut 2 bases from V and 0 bases from J, with 12 bases between. The CDR3 consists of 16 residues. Per the germline V gene, CDR1 is KGHSH and CDR2 is LQKENI. CDR3 in DNA: TGTGCCAGCTCACCAGACGCGGGGGCTAGCACAGATACGCAGTATTTT. Translating it yields CASSPDAGASTDTQYF.

The chain couples TRBV7-8 to TRBJ2-7; 10 nucleotides line up with TRBD1. The CDR3 has 19 residues. With V trimmed by 4 bases and J by 3 bases, 18 bases remained unmatched. Looked up from germline, CDR1 is SGHVS and CDR2 is FQNEAQ. The CDR3 DNA reads as TGTGCCAGCAGCTCCGGACAGGGGGAGGTCCTGAAGACCTACTACGAGCAGTACTTC. Amino acid sequence: CASSSGQGEVLKTYYEQYF.

The chain combines TRBV4-1 with TRBJ2-7, with D tentatively TRBD1 (6 bases). The CDR3 is made up of 15 amino acids. CDR1 and CDR2 (germline): MGHRA, YSYEKL. Trimming took 0 bases from V and 3 from J, leaving 12 bases between them. CDR3 sequence reads: CASSQDPGTIYEQYF. The CDR3 DNA reads TGCGCCAGCAGCCAAGATCCCGGGACAATCTACGAGCAGTACTTC.

V usage is TRBV7-2 and J usage is TRBJ1-1; D is undetermined. Trimming cost V 1 base and J 4 bases, with 13 bases left between them. The CDR3 is 15 residues long. CDR1 is SGHTA and CDR2 is FQGNSA in the germline V gene. CDR3 bases: TGTGCCAGCAGCTTAGTTACCGTACCAGGCACTGAAGCTTTCTTT. Translated: CASSLVTVPGTEAFF.

V usage is TRBV29-1 and J usage is TRBJ2-1, with 8 bases aligning to TRBD2. Germline-derived CDR1 and CDR2 are SQVTM and ANQGSEA. V was clipped by 3 bases and J by 5 bases; unmatched bases: 9. This CDR3 contains 15 residues. The CDR3 sequence: CSVEGAGGRNNEQFF. DNA for the CDR3: TGCAGCGTTGAGGGGGCGGGAGGACGAAACAATGAGCAGTTCTTC.

The CDR3, as DNA: TGCAGCGTTGATTCATGGTACAGGGCTCAAGAGACCCAGTACTTC. It encodes CSVDSWYRAQETQYF. V and J are TRBV29-1 and TRBJ2-5, with D possibly matching TRBD1 (6 bases). Trimming shortened V by 3 bases and J by 2 bases, and 16 bases separated the two germline ends. The germline V gene encodes CDR1 SQVTM and CDR2 ANQGSEA. The CDR3 has 15 residues.

This clone was recorded only once. CDR3 DNA: TGCGCCAGCAGGGAGGGGAGCTCCTACAATGAGCAGTTCTTC. Translating it yields CASREGSSYNEQFF. V usage is TRBV4-1 and J usage is TRBJ2-1; D is possibly TRBD2 (6 bases). CDR3 length equals 14 residues. From germline, CDR1 is MGHRA and CDR2 YSYEKL. V was pared by 6 bases and J by 0 bases, with 9 bases between.

The CDR3, as DNA: TGTGCCAGCAGCTGGACAGGGGCCTACGAGCAGTACTTC. Protein sequence: CASSWTGAYEQYF. The V gene is TRBV5-5, the J gene TRBJ2-7; 9 bases are shared with TRBD1. The junction had 0 bases not matched to a gene; V was cut back by 3 bases and J by 2 bases. Germline V gene lookup returns CDR1 SGHKS and CDR2 YYEKEE (reference sequence). The length of the CDR3 is 13 residues.

This sequence joins TRBV6-5 and TRBJ1-5, with D possibly TRBD1 on 6 matching bases. In germline, CDR1 is MNHEY, CDR2 SVGAGI. This CDR3 has 13 amino acids. The V and J ends lost 6 bases and 4 bases respectively, with 10 bases between them. This CDR3 reads CASSPQGNQPQHF. CDR3 DNA: TGTGCCAGCAGCCCCCAGGGGAATCAGCCCCAGCATTTT.

This clone has only one observation. The chain links TRBV27 to TRBJ2-3; no clear D. From germline, CDR1 is MNHEY and CDR2 SMNVEV (reference sequence). This CDR3 is built from 13 residues. The V gene lost 0 bases and the J gene lost 2 bases, with 3 bases spanning the gap. CDR3 DNA sequence: TGTGCCAGCAGTTTATCCCTCACAGATACGCAGTATTTT. Translated, it gives CASSLSLTDTQYF.

This chain uses TRBV7-6 with TRBJ2-2; 7 bases align to TRBD2. CDR1 is SGHVS and CDR2 is FNYEAQ in the germline V gene. Trimming at V came to 0 bases and at J to 7 bases, leaving 8 bases not matched to a gene. The CDR3 is 16 residues long. The CDR3 is CASSLANGRSGGELFF. The CDR3 DNA is TGTGCCAGCAGCTTAGCGAACGGGAGGTCGGGCGGGGAGCTGTTTTTT.

This clone has just a few counts. This chain links TRBV7-2 with TRBJ2-7; perhaps TRBD1 as D (5 bases). This CDR3 has 15 residues. The ends were cut back, 1 base at V and 3 bases at J, with 13 bases in the middle. CDR1 is SGHTA and CDR2 is FQGNSA in the germline V gene. In nucleotides, the CDR3 is TGTGCCAGCAGCTTAGGGGCAGGGCCCAACTACGAGCAGTACTTC. Translating it yields CASSLGAGPNYEQYF. Supplemented by reference TRBV7-2 and TRBJ2-7, the full variable domain reads GAGVSQSPSNKVTEKGKDVELRCDPISGHTALYWYRQSLGQGLEFLIYFQGNSAPDKSGLPSDRFSAERTGGSVSTLTIQRTQQEDSAVYLCASSLGAGPNYEQYFGPGTRLTVT.

The chain combines TRBV5-1 with TRBJ2-1; the match to TRBD2 covers 11 bases. The CDR3 has 16 residues. Germline lookup yields CDR1 SGHRS and CDR2 YFSETQ. J gave up 6 bases and V 3 bases, and 8 bases lay outside the gene matches. The CDR3 region has the DNA TGCGCCAGCAGCTCGTCACTAGCGGGGGCCCTCAATGAGCAGTTCTTC. It yields the protein CASSSSLAGALNEQFF. The full variable domain, in which reference TRBV5-1 and TRBJ2-1 provide the parts outside the CDR3, is KAGVTQTPRYLIKTRGQQVTLSCSPISGHRSVSWYQQTPGQGLQFLFEYFSETQRNKGNFPGRFSGRQFSNSRSEMNVSTLELGDSALYLCASSSSLAGALNEQFFGPGTRLTVL.

This chain uses TRBV11-2 with TRBJ2-5; the D gene is possibly TRBD2 (6 bases). Between the trimmed V and J ends, which lost 5 bases and 0 bases, there was a span of 16 bases. This CDR3 region has 16 residues. CDR1 and CDR2 from the germline V gene are SGHAT and FQNNGV. CDR3 sequence (DNA): TGTGCCAGCAGCCCCGGCCGGGGGACGAACCAAGAGACCCAGTACTTC. Translating gives CASSPGRGTNQETQYF. The full variable domain, completed using reference TRBV11-2 and TRBJ2-5, is EAGVAQSPRYKIIEKRQSVAFWCNPISGHATLYWYQQILGQGPKLLIQFQNNGVVDDSQLPKDRFSAERLKGVDSTLKIQPAKLEDSAVYLCASSPGRGTNQETQYFGPGTRLLVL.

This clone was observed a few times. The J gene is TRBJ2-1, the V gene TRBV29-1, with 10 bases aligning to TRBD2. CDR1 SQVTM and CDR2 ANQGSEA come from the germline V gene. V lost 6 bases and J lost 4; bases outside the gene matches: 6. The CDR3 length is 14 residues. Here the CDR3 reads CSVALAGVYNEQFF. As DNA, the CDR3 is TGCAGCGTGGCTCTAGCGGGAGTTTACAATGAGCAGTTCTTC.

As DNA, the CDR3 is TGTGCCAGCAGTTACTGGGGGGGGAATGGCTACACCTTC. It is translated as CASSYWGGNGYTF. The J gene is TRBJ1-2, the V gene TRBV6-5; D perhaps matches TRBD1 (5 bases). The CDR3 is 13 amino acids. Per the germline V gene, CDR1 is MNHEY and CDR2 is SVGAGI. The V end lost 1 base, the J end lost 6 bases, and 9 bases lay between the germline ends.

This clone appeared a few times. CDR3 in amino acids: CAWSHSPANEKLFF. In DNA, the CDR3 is TGTGCCTGGAGCCACTCACCGGCTAATGAAAAACTGTTTTTT. The chain uses TRBV30 and TRBJ1-4; the D is unclear. The V and J ends lost 3 bases and 3 bases respectively, with 11 bases between them. The CDR3 has 14 residues. Germline V gene sequence: CDR1 GTSNPN, CDR2 SVGIG (reference sequence).

This chain joins TRBV7-9 and TRBJ1-1, with 12 nucleotides matching TRBD1. J lost 3 bases, V lost 5 bases, and 13 bases had no gene match. CDR1 is SEHNR, CDR2 FQNEAQ, per germline (reference sequence). CDR3 size: 18 residues. CDR3 in DNA: TGTGCCAGCAGCCTATCACCGGGACAGGGGGCAGGAGACACTGAAGCTTTCTTT. This gives the protein CASSLSPGQGAGDTEAFF.

The V and J genes are TRBV6-1 and TRBJ2-3; D might be TRBD1 (5 bases). The germline CDR1 and CDR2 sequences are MNHNS and SASEGT. CDR3 length: 12 residues. The V gene lost 2 bases and the J gene lost 14 bases, with 14 bases spanning the gap. The chain's CDR3 is CASSERAGNLYF. For the CDR3, the DNA is TGTGCCAGCAGTGAACGGGCAGGGAATCTGTATTTT.

The V call is TRBV7-2, the J call TRBJ1-5; TRBD1 agrees at 7 bases. CDR3 length: 16 residues. J lost 4 bases, V lost 5 bases, and 11 bases had no gene match. Looked up from germline, CDR1 is SGHTA and CDR2 is FQGNSA. CDR3 nucleotide sequence: TGTGCCAGCAGCACCCAGGGACAGCAAAATAATCAGCCCCAGCATTTT. As protein: CASSTQGQQNNQPQHF.

The chain joins TRBV5-6 to TRBJ2-1; TRBD2 matches 7 bases. Germline V CDR1 and CDR2: SGHDT, YYEEEE. With 0 bases clipped from V and 0 bases from J, the junction kept 9 bases outside the gene matches. This CDR3 region has 18 residues. The CDR3 here is CASSLVGRARSSYNEQFF. CDR3 DNA: TGTGCCAGCAGCTTGGTTGGGAGGGCTCGAAGCTCCTACAATGAGCAGTTCTTC.